Described below is a single TCR beta chain sequence and its context. The record originates from a study of blood T cell repertoires in COVID-19. V gave up 2 bases and J gave up 4 bases, with 11 bases separating them. The CDR3 covers 14 residues. CDR1 SGHTA and CDR2 FQGNSA come from the germline V gene. Sequencing used immunoSEQ multiplex PCR; TCRdb keeps in-frame clones, though not all of them. The sample carries 110,000 to 150,000 clones, 70% to 80% recorded once. This sequence joins TRBV7-2 and TRBJ1-1; D is perhaps TRBD1 (5 bases). The sequence was obtained from a man in his fifties or sixties with acute or convalescent COVID-19. Sequencing was done on a sample of peripheral blood. CDR3 loop: CASSLYSGGTEAFF. In nucleotides, the CDR3 is TGTGCCAGCAGCTTATACTCGGGGGGCACTGAAGCTTTCTTT.